This passage covers 23 T cell receptor beta chains from one sample sequenced in a study of blood T cell repertoires in COVID-19. The protocol was immunoSEQ multiplex PCR, while the TCRdb copy is restricted to in-frame clones and leaves out a portion. The repertoire holds some 270,000 clones, with around 92% as singletons. The specimen was PBMCs or T cells enriched from blood (not recorded which). The receptors shown here come from a woman in her fifties or sixties who had recovered from COVID-19.

This clone appeared a single time. The chain is built from TRBV12-5 and TRBJ1-2; D is uncertain. Between the trimmed V and J ends, which lost 2 bases and 0 bases, there was a span of 7 bases. CDR1 and CDR2 (germline): LGHNT, FRNRAP. The CDR3 loop spans 14 amino acids. DNA of the CDR3: TGTGCTAGTGGTTTGAACGGAGCTAACTATGGCTACACCTTC. The encoded protein is CASGLNGANYGYTF.

V usage is TRBV5-1 and J usage is TRBJ2-5; a weak D match, TRBD2 (5 bases). Trimming removed 0 bases from V and 5 bases from J, with 11 bases in between. The length of the CDR3 is 14 residues. Germline-derived CDR1 and CDR2 are SGHRS and YFSETQ. The CDR3 region is CASSLESGTETQYF. The CDR3 nucleotides read TGCGCCAGCAGCTTGGAGTCGGGAACGGAGACCCAGTACTTC.

The V and J genes are TRBV7-2 and TRBJ2-1; maybe TRBD2 (6 bases). This CDR3 is built from 17 residues. Trimming removed 0 bases from V and 5 bases from J, with 17 bases in between. Germline V gene sequence: CDR1 SGHTA, CDR2 FQGNSA. In DNA, the CDR3 is TGTGCCAGCAGCTTAGCGGCGCGAAGACTAGGGCACAATGAGCAGTTCTTC. Amino acid sequence: CASSLAARRLGHNEQFF.

This sequence joins TRBV6-5 and TRBJ2-3; 7 positions agree with TRBD2. Germline CDR1 is MNHEY and CDR2 is SVGAGI. This CDR3 has 15 residues. The V and J ends lost 0 bases and 8 bases, in that order; junction bases with no gene match: 8. In nucleotides, the CDR3 is TGTGCCAGCAGTTACTCGGCTAGCGGTTGGCTTACGCAGTATTTT. Protein: CASSYSASGWLTQYF.

The rearrangement joins TRBV4-1 to TRBJ2-7, with TRBD2 matching over 10 bases. The CDR3 contains 16 residues. Germline V CDR1 and CDR2: MGHRA, YSYEKL. Trimming took 1 base from V and 0 from J; bases not matched to a gene: 3. As DNA, the CDR3 is TGCGCCAGCAGCCAAGGGGTAGCGGGGGGCTCCTACGAGCAGTACTTC. The encoded protein is CASSQGVAGGSYEQYF.

The rearrangement joins TRBV6-5 to TRBJ1-4; maybe TRBD1 (5 bases). The V end was cut by 2 bases, the J end by 3 bases, with 7 bases between. The germline V gene encodes CDR1 MNHEY and CDR2 SVGAGI. CDR3 length: 14 residues. CDR3 in amino acids: CASSYGAANEKLFF. The CDR3 DNA reads TGTGCCAGCAGTTACGGGGCGGCTAATGAAAAACTGTTTTTT.

This clone has a handful of counts. This chain uses TRBV12-3 or TRBV12-4 with TRBJ1-1, with D possibly TRBD1 on 5 matching bases. The CDR3 consists of 13 residues. V gave up 6 bases and J gave up 0 bases, with 8 bases separating them. CDR3 nucleotide sequence: TGTGCCAGCAGGTGGGGGGTGAACACTGAAGCTTTCTTT. The encoded protein is CASRWGVNTEAFF.

The J gene is TRBJ2-1, the V gene TRBV11-3, with 11 bases that match TRBD2. This CDR3 has 17 residues. Germline CDR1 SGHNT, CDR2 YENEEA. After removal of 5 bases from V and 7 bases from J, the junction contained 13 bases not matched to a gene. The CDR3 is CASSPSGPGLADNEQFF. CDR3 nucleotide sequence: TGTGCCAGCAGCCCCAGTGGCCCGGGACTAGCGGATAATGAGCAGTTCTTC.

V usage is TRBV11-2 and J usage is TRBJ2-3; 10 bases line up with TRBD2. CDR3 size: 19 residues. Germline assignment: CDR1 SGHAT and CDR2 FQNNGV. V trimming: 5 bases; J trimming: 3 bases; junction bases outside the gene matches: 17. The CDR3 reads CASSTRASGSSYLTDTQYF. CDR3 coding DNA: TGTGCCAGCAGCACGCGGGCTAGCGGGAGTAGTTACCTAACAGATACGCAGTATTTT.

V usage is TRBV28 and J usage is TRBJ1-2, with 9 bases identical to TRBD1. There are 13 residues in the CDR3. From germline, CDR1 is MDHEN and CDR2 SYDVKM. With 7 bases clipped from V and 7 bases from J, the junction kept 7 bases outside the gene matches. The CDR3 nucleotides read TGTGCCAGCACCGAACAGGGGGCGCGTGGCTACACCTTC. Residues: CASTEQGARGYTF.

This sequence joins TRBV5-1 and TRBJ2-5; D possibly corresponds to TRBD2 (6 bases). CDR3 length: 14 amino acids. Trimming took 4 bases from V and 6 from J, leaving 16 bases between them. CDR1 and CDR2 from the germline V gene are SGHRS and YFSETQ. Written as DNA, the CDR3 is TGCGCCAGCAGCCTTCAGGAGGGGAGGCAGACCCAGTACTTC. Protein sequence: CASSLQEGRQTQYF.

Here the CDR3 DNA reads TGCGCCAGCAGCCAAGTGGGGGGTAACGAGCAGTACTTC. It specifies CASSQVGGNEQYF. The chain has TRBV4-1 and TRBJ2-7; weak D call: TRBD2 (6 bases). The CDR3 has 13 residues. V was trimmed by 1 base and J by 5 bases, leaving 9 bases between them. Germline V lookup: CDR1 MGHRA, CDR2 YSYEKL.

The CDR3 DNA sequence: TGCGCCAGCAGCCCAGCTCCAGGGTCAGAGACCCAGTACTTC. It specifies CASSPAPGSETQYF. The chain is built from TRBV5-1 and TRBJ2-5; possible D gene TRBD1, 5 bases. CDR1 is SGHRS and CDR2 is YFSETQ in the germline V gene. V lost 4 bases and J lost 4, with 14 bases in between. The CDR3 spans 14 residues.

The V and J genes are TRBV3-1 (or the pseudogene TRBV3-2) and TRBJ1-1; the match to TRBD1 covers 7 bases. The CDR3 contains 14 residues. Germline trimming cut 5 bases from V and 2 bases from J; bases unmatched to any gene: 5. CDR1 is LGHDT and CDR2 is YNNKEL in the germline V gene (reference sequence). The CDR3 loop is CASSFGTANTEAFF. The DNA for the CDR3 is TGTGCCAGCAGCTTCGGGACAGCCAACACTGAAGCTTTCTTT.

The rearrangement uses TRBV9 and TRBJ1-5; D ambiguous. Germline-derived CDR1 and CDR2 are SGDLS and YYNGEE. Trimming took off 3 bases at V and 1 base at J, with 8 bases between the two ends. CDR3 size: 14 residues. The CDR3 nucleotides read TGTGCCAGCAGCGCCGCGGGGAGCAATCAGCCCCAGCATTTT. This codes for CASSAAGSNQPQHF.

V and J are TRBV28 and TRBJ2-1; tentative D call: TRBD2 (5 bases). V was cut by 2 bases and J by 7 bases, with 15 bases left in between. This CDR3 is built from 15 residues. Germline CDR1 and CDR2: MDHEN and SYDVKM. The DNA for the CDR3 is TGTGCCAGCAGTTTAGGCGGGCGCAGGCGGAATGAGCAGTTCTTC. Translated: CASSLGGRRRNEQFF.

This sequence joins TRBV19 and TRBJ1-5; 10 nucleotides match TRBD1. The CDR3 has 14 residues. The V gene end was trimmed by 5 bases and the J gene end by 7 bases; junction bases not matched to a gene: 5. Germline-derived CDR1 and CDR2 are LNHDA and SQIVND (reference sequence). The CDR3 spells CASSLTGGEQPQHF. CDR3 sequence (DNA): TGTGCCAGTAGTTTGACAGGGGGCGAGCAGCCCCAGCATTTT.

The chain links TRBV2 to TRBJ2-1; 7 nucleotides line up with TRBD2. The CDR3 runs to 16 residues. Germline CDR1 reads SNHLY; CDR2 reads FYNNEI. The junction had 10 bases not matched to a gene; V was cut back by 2 bases and J by 6 bases. CDR3 coding DNA: TGTGCCAGCAGTGAACAGGGAGCGGGGTTAACCAATGAGCAGTTCTTC. Translation: CASSEQGAGLTNEQFF.

This chain uses TRBV2 with TRBJ2-2; 10 positions match TRBD2. Per germline, CDR1 SNHLY and CDR2 FYNNEI. V shed 6 bases and J 3 bases; nucleotides not matched to a gene: 1. The CDR3 is 14 amino acids. CDR3 sequence: CASRLAGDTGELFF. As DNA, the CDR3 is TGTGCCAGCAGGCTAGCGGGAGACACCGGGGAGCTGTTTTTT.

This sequence joins TRBV28 and TRBJ1-6; 9 bases agree with TRBD1. CDR1 and CDR2 (germline): MDHEN, SYDVKM. The V gene end was trimmed by 6 bases and the J gene end by 9 bases; junction bases not matched to a gene: 6. The CDR3 sequence is 14 residues long. CDR3 sequence: CASSPGTGFSPLHF. DNA for the CDR3: TGTGCCAGCAGCCCCGGGACAGGGTTTTCACCCCTCCACTTT.

The J gene is TRBJ1-6, the V gene TRBV18; the D gene is possibly TRBD1 (5 bases). Germline CDR1 KGHSH, CDR2 LQKENI. The ends were cut back, 3 bases at V and 7 bases at J, with 13 bases in the middle. This CDR3 has 15 amino acids. The CDR3 DNA sequence: TGTGCCAGCTCACCCTCCGGGACTATCAATTCACCCCTCCACTTT. Its translation: CASSPSGTINSPLHF.

The chain recombines TRBV9 with TRBJ2-1, with D tentatively TRBD1 (6 bases). The V end was cut by 7 bases, the J end by 3 bases, with 20 bases between. The CDR3 loop spans 16 amino acids. Per the germline V gene, CDR1 is SGDLS and CDR2 is YYNGEE. The CDR3 here is CASHAGANGFYNEQFF. CDR3 bases: TGTGCCAGCCACGCAGGGGCGAACGGATTCTACAATGAGCAGTTCTTC.

The V and J genes are TRBV5-8 and TRBJ1-3; D remains unclear. The CDR3 has 15 residues. CDR1 is SGHTS, CDR2 YDEGEE, per germline. Trimming removed 3 bases at V and 0 bases at J, with 10 bases between. The CDR3 DNA sequence: TGTGCCAGCAGCTCACGACGGGACTCTGGAAACACCATATATTTT. It is translated as CASSSRRDSGNTIYF.